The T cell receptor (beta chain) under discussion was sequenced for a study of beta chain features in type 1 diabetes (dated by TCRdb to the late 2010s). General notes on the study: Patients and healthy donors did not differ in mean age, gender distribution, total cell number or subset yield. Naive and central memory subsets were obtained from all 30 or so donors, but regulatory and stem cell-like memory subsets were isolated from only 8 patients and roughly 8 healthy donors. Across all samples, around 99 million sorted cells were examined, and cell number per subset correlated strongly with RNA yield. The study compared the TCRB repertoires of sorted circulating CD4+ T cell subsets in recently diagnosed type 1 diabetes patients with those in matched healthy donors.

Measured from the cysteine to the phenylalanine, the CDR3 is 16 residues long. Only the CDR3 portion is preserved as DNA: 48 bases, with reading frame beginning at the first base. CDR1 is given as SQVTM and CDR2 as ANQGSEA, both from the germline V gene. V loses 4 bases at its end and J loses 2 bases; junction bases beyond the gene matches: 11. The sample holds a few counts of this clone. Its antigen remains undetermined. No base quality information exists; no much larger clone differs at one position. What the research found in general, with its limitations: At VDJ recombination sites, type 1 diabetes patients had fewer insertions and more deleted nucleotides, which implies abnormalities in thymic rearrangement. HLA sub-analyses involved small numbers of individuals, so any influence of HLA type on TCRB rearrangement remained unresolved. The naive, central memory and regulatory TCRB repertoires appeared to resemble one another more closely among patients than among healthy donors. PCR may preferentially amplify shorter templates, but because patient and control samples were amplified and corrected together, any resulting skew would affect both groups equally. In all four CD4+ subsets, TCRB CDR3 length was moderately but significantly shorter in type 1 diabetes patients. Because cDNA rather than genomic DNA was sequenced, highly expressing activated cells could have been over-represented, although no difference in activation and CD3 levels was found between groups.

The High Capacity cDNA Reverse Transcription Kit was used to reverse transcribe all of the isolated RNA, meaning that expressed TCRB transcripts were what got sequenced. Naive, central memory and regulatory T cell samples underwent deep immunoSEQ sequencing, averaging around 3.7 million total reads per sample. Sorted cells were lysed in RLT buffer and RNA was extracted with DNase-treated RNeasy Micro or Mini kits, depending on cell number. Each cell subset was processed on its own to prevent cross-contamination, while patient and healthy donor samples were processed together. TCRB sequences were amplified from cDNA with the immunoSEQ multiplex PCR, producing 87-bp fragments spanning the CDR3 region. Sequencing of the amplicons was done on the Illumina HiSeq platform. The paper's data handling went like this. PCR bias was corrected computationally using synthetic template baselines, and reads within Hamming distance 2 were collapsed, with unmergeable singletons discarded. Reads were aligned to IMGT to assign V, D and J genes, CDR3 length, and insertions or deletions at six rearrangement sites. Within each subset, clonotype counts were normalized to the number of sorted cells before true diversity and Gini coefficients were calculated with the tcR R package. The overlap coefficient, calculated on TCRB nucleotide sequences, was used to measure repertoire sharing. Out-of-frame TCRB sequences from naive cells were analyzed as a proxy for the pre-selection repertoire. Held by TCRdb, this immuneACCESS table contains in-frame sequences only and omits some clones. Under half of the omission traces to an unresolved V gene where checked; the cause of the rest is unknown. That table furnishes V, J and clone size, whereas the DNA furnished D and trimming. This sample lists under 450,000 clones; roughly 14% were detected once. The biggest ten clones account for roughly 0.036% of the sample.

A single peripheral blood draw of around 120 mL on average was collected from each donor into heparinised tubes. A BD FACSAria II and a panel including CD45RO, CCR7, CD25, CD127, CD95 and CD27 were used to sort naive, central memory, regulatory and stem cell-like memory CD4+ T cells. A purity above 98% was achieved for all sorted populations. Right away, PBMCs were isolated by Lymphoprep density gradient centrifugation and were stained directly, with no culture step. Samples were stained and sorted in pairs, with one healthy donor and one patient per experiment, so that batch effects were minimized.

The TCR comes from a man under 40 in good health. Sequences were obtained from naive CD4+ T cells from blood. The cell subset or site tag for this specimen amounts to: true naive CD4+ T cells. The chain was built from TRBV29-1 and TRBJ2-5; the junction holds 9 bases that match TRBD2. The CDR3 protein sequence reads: CSVVKGTSGQQETQYF. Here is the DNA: TGCAGCGTTGTAAAGGGAACTAGCGGGCAACAAGAGACCCAGTACTTC.